This TCR beta chain was captured in a study of T cells in localized non-small cell lung cancer. Study-wide findings and caveats: A higher density of T cells in blood coincided with extended overall survival.

CDR1 and CDR2 from the germline V gene are MNHEY and SMNVEV (reference sequence). Losses at the gene ends were 6 bases for V and 3 bases for J; bases not matched to a gene: 8. The CDR3 has 15 amino acids. Concerning this clone: The antigen is undetermined.

Generated by immunoSEQ multiplex PCR, the TCRdb table keeps only in-frame clones and is missing some. The profile shows 40,000 to 65,000 clones, around 87% of them singletons. The sequencing here drew on PBMCs, taken before any cancer treatment. The chain recombines TRBV27 with TRBJ2-7, with 10 bases lining up with TRBD2. This receptor was obtained from a female donor with stage II lung adenocarcinoma. In DNA, the CDR3 is TGTGCCAGCAGCCAATATACTAGCGGGGACTACGAGCAGTACTTC. Translating it yields CASSQYTSGDYEQYF.